These T cell receptor beta chains were read from a single sample in a study of CD8 T cells in Susac syndrome. TCRdb reprocessed the immunoSEQ multiplex PCR reads via MiXCR and lists one record per CDR3 protein. The table has 200,000 to 250,000 distinct CDR3 sequences, around 95% seen once. Material for sequencing was CD4+ T cells from PBMCs. These TCRs come from a human donor with multiple sclerosis. Both conserved end residues are part of each CDR3. Each record gives: V gene, J gene, CDR3 protein.

>TRBV27|TRBJ2-7
CASSLLPGADGVYEQYF
>TRBV5-1|TRBJ2-3
CASSYQGSSTDTQYF
>TRBV4-1|TRBJ2-3
CASSQGNLQSDTQYF
>TRBV20-1|TRBJ2-5
CSASGVGVTQYF
>TRBV30|TRBJ1-1
CAWSGSAPDTEAFF
>TRBV9|TRBJ1-2
CASSVGSENYGYTF
>TRBV9|TRBJ2-1
CASSVESSGNLGQFF
>TRBV5-1|TRBJ2-7
CASSLSGNSYEQYF
>TRBV28|TRBJ2-3
CASILAPDRGPDTQYF
>TRBV5-1|TRBJ2-3
CASSGGLATGVDTQYF
>TRBV27|TRBJ2-7
CASSPLLKGIDYEQYF
>TRBV27|TRBJ2-7
CASSLNSRVGQVNEQYF
>TRBV7-2|TRBJ2-2
CASSPRTGQNTGELFF
>TRBV7-2|TRBJ2-1
CASGHRLGAGNEQFF
>TRBV7-9|TRBJ1-4
CASSLEAAEKLFF
>TRBV5-6|TRBJ2-7
CASSLDRHSYEQYF
>TRBV19|TRBJ1-2
CASSILSGATVNGYTF
>TRBV15|TRBJ1-5
CATSRDGLVNQPQHF
>TRBV29-1|TRBJ1-2
CSVDPGGYTF
>TRBV25-1|TRBJ2-7
CASRGGGGRSYEQYF
>TRBV6-2/TRBV6-3|TRBJ1-2
CASSHTKRTGKGGYTF
>TRBV24-1|TRBJ1-1
CATSDLRGRAFF
>TRBV5-6|TRBJ1-2
CASRRDSVNYGYTF
>TRBV30|TRBJ1-2
CAWTAGFHGYTF
>TRBV19|TRBJ1-2
CASGRSYGYTF
>TRBV20-1|TRBJ2-5
CSASNVQGGPRETQYF
>TRBV20-1|TRBJ1-1
CSASPQSTEAFF
>TRBV30|TRBJ1-1
CAGGGLITEAFF
>TRBV20-1|TRBJ2-7
CSAIPRTSGRFYEQYF
>TRBV15|TRBJ1-2
CATSRSMTRGNGYTF
>TRBV9|TRBJ1-2
CASSAGFYGYTF
>TRBV19|TRBJ1-2
CASSIADGYTF
>TRBV12-3/TRBV12-4|TRBJ2-2
CASSFRGRTGELFF
>TRBV3-1|TRBJ2-7
CASSPAAGAYEQYF
>TRBV20-1|TRBJ1-5
CSASSRQGYQPQHF
>TRBV19|TRBJ2-1
CASSTGLAGFNEQFF
>TRBV4-2|TRBJ2-6
CASRNPSGANVLTF
>TRBV12-3/TRBV12-4|TRBJ2-7
CASSGETGHQYF
>TRBV28|TRBJ2-7
CASSLGSFEQYF
>TRBV2|TRBJ1-2
CASSGPPGGYTF
>TRBV28|TRBJ2-3
CASKGAGQSDTQYF
>TRBV6-2/TRBV6-3|TRBJ2-7
CASTLRTSGSVDEQYF
>TRBV5-6|TRBJ1-1
CASSSDTGGYTEAFF
>TRBV4-1|TRBJ1-5
CASSQDNQGQGNQPQHF
>TRBV6-5|TRBJ2-1
CASSPHQMGNEQFF
>TRBV20-1|TRBJ2-1
CSAETPGPPFCHEQFF
>TRBV6-1|TRBJ1-2
CASSERGSWGDGYTF
>TRBV27|TRBJ1-2
CASSLGGFNYGYTF
>TRBV9|TRBJ2-1
CASSVGAIPIYNEQFF
>TRBV12-3/TRBV12-4|TRBJ1-1
CASIVVGTNTEAFF
>TRBV2|TRBJ2-1
CASSGPPLSEQFF
>TRBV25-1|TRBJ2-7
CASSESLSSEQYF
>TRBV6-5|TRBJ2-1
CASSYSVPAGEQFF
>TRBV2|TRBJ2-7
CASAGLAGYEQYF